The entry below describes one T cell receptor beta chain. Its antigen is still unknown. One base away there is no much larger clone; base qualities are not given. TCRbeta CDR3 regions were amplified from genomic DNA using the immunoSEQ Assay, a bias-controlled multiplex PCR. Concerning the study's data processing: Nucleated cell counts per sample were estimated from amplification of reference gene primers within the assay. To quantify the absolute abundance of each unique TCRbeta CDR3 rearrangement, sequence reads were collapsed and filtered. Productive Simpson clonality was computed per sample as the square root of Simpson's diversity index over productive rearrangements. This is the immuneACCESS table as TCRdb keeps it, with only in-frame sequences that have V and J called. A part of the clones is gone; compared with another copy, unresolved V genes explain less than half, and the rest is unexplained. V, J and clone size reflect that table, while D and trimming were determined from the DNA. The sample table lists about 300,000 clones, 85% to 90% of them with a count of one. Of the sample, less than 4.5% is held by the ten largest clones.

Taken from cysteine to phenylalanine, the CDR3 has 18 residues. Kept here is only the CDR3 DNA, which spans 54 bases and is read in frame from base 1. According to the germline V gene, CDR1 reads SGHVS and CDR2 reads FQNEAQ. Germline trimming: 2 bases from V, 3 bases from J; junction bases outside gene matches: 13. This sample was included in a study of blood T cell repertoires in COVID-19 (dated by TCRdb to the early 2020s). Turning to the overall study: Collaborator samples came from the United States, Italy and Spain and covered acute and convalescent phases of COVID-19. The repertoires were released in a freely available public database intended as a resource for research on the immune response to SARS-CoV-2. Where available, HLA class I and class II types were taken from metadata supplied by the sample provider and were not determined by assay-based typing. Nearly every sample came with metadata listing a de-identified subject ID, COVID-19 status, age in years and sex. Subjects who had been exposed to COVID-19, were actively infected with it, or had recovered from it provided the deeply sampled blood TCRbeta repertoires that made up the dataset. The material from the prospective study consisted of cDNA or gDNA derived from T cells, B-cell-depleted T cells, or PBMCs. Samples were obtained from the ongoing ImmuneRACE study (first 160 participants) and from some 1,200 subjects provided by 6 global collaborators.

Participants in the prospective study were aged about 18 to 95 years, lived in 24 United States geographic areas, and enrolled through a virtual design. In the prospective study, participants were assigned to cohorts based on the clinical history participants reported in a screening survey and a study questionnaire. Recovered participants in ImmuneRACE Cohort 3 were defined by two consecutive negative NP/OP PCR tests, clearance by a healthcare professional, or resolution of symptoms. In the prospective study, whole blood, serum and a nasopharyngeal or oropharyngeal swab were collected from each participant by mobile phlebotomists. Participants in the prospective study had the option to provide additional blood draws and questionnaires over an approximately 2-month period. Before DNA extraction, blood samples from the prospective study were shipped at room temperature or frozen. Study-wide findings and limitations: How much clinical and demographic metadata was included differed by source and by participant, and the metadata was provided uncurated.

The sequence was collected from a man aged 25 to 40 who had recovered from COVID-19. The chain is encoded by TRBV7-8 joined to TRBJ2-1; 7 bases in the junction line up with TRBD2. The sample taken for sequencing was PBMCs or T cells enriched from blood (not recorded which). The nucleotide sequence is TGTGCCAGCAGCTTAACTCCCCCCCCGGGACTATACTACAATGAGCAGTTCTTC. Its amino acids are CASSLTPPPGLYYNEQFF.